The text below deals with one TCR beta chain. Sequencing was performed with immunoSEQ multiplex PCR; in TCRdb, only in-frame clones are kept and a portion is missing. The sample has tens of thousands of clones, about nine tenths seen once; the top ten hold roughly 3.2%. This CDR3 has 16 amino acids. Trimming cost V 4 bases and J 2 bases; bases outside gene matches: 8. Germline CDR1 and CDR2: MNHEY and SMNVEV (reference sequence). The data stem from a study of blood T cell repertoires in COVID-19. The sequenced sample consisted of peripheral blood. This sequence joins TRBV27 and TRBJ1-1; 9 nucleotides agree with TRBD1. This clonotype was obtained from a man in his forties or fifties with active COVID-19. CDR3: CASSSLRQGVNTEAFF. In nucleotides, the CDR3 is TGTGCCAGCAGTTCCCTCAGACAGGGGGTAAACACTGAAGCTTTCTTT.